This T cell receptor (beta chain) emerged from a study of blood T cell repertoires in COVID-19. Study context: Acute and convalescent COVID-19 samples came from the United States, Italy and Spain. The analysed material was cDNA or gDNA that came from T cells, B-cell-depleted T cells, or PBMCs.

CDR3 length equals 17 residues. Looked up from germline, CDR1 is LNHDA and CDR2 is SQIVND (reference sequence). V was clipped by 7 bases and J by 7 bases; unmatched bases: 21. In the authors' methods: Reference gene primer amplification gave estimated nucleated cell counts. Data came from immunoSEQ multiplex PCR; TCRdb stores just in-frame clones and leaves some out. V and J calls and clone size are given by that table; D and trimming were obtained from the DNA. The sample carries about 110,000 clones, 80% to 85% recorded once. The receptor comes from an older man with acute or convalescent COVID-19. The rearrangement uses TRBV19 and TRBJ1-2; 7 nucleotides line up with TRBD1. Sequenced material: peripheral blood. The CDR3 DNA sequence: TGTGCCAGTACCCCTGGCAGGGGGTATAGTCGACCTGGTGGCTACACCTTC. Translated: CASTPGRGYSRPGGYTF.